A single sample gave rise to the 30 T cell receptor beta chains below, sequenced in a study of T cell clones after liver transplantation. Assay used: immunoSEQ multiplex PCR; TCRdb lists only in-frame clones, some missing. Among around 60,000 clones, 71% were seen once, and the ten largest hold about 15%. The material was CD4+ T cells from blood, obtained before liver transplant. The receptor source for this set is a human donor who received a liver transplant.

The CDR3 nucleotides are TGTGCCAGTAGTGAGGCGGTGCCTCTGGGCTACACCTTC. It is translated as CASSEAVPLGYTF. The chain employs TRBV19 and TRBJ1-2; D uncertain. In germline, CDR1 is LNHDA, CDR2 SQIVND (reference sequence). V lost 5 bases and J lost 8, with 15 bases in between. This CDR3 has 13 residues. The full variable domain, in which reference TRBV19 and TRBJ1-2 provide the parts outside the CDR3, is DGGITQSPKYLFRKEGQNVTLSCEQNLNHDAMYWYRQDPGQGLRLIYYSQIVNDFQKGDIAEGYSVSREKKESFPLTVTSAQKNPTAFYLCASSEAVPLGYTFGSGTRLTVV.

This clone was recorded a few times. The chain employs TRBV7-2 and TRBJ2-7; D is ambiguous. The CDR3 length is 15 residues. Germline CDR1 and CDR2: SGHTA and FQGNSA. Trimming shortened V by 0 bases and J by 2 bases, and 11 bases separated the two germline ends. CDR3 coding DNA: TGTGCCAGCAGCTTAGCGCCGGTACAGCCCTACGAGCAGTACTTC. Protein sequence: CASSLAPVQPYEQYF.

A single count supports this clone. This CDR3 reads CASRLNPLSTDTQYF. The CDR3 DNA reads as TGTGCCAGCAGACTGAACCCTTTAAGCACAGATACGCAGTATTTT. J is TRBJ2-3 and V is TRBV2; D is unresolved. Trimming removed 6 bases from V and 0 bases from J, with 13 bases in between. Germline V gene sequence: CDR1 SNHLY, CDR2 FYNNEI. The CDR3 contains 15 residues.

The rearrangement joins TRBV6-6 to TRBJ2-7; 11 bases are shared with TRBD2. The CDR3 is 15 amino acids. CDR1 and CDR2 from the germline V gene are MNHNY and SVGAGI (reference sequence). J lost 4 bases, V lost 7 bases, and 9 bases had no gene match. CDR3 sequence: CASKRGGLAEYEQYF. The CDR3 DNA follows: TGTGCCAGCAAAAGGGGGGGACTAGCGGAATACGAGCAGTACTTC.

The chain recombines TRBV7-2 with TRBJ1-2; TRBD1 is a possible D gene (6 bases). V lost 1 base and J lost 2, with 11 bases in between. This CDR3 contains 15 residues. The germline gives CDR1 SGHTA, CDR2 FQGNSA. The CDR3 DNA follows: TGTGCCAGCAGCTTAGGGCCAGGGGACAACTATGGCTACACCTTC. It specifies CASSLGPGDNYGYTF.

To note about this clone: This specimen includes other DNA sequences encoding the same CDR3. The chain is built from TRBV19 and TRBJ2-3; D is possibly TRBD2 (6 bases). The CDR3 length is 14 residues. Germline lookup yields CDR1 LNHDA and CDR2 SQIVND (reference sequence). Trimming removed 3 bases from V and 0 bases from J, with 7 bases in between. The DNA for the CDR3 is TGTGCCAGTAGTATCGGGACTAGCACAGATACGCAGTATTTT. Translating gives CASSIGTSTDTQYF.

This rearrangement joins TRBV10-1 to TRBJ1-4, with TRBD1 as a possible D gene (6 bases). Germline loops: CDR1 WNHNN, CDR2 SYGVQD (reference sequence). The V end was cut by 0 bases, the J end by 8 bases, with 10 bases between. There are 14 residues in the CDR3. The CDR3 loop reads CASSESGAGEKLFF. The CDR3 DNA reads TGCGCCAGCAGTGAGTCGGGGGCAGGCGAAAAACTGTTTTTT.

This clone was seen a few times. Other DNA sequences in the sample encode the same CDR3. The chain employs TRBV5-4 and TRBJ2-7, with 9 bases identical to TRBD1. The J segment lost 4 bases and the V segment lost 3 bases, leaving 5 bases of the junction unmatched. The CDR3 has 14 amino acids. Germline loops: CDR1 SGHNT, CDR2 YYREEE (reference sequence). CDR3 coding DNA: TGTGCCAGCAGCTCGGGACAGGGTCAATACGAGCAGTACTTC. As protein: CASSSGQGQYEQYF.

Only a few counts were recorded for this clone. This chain links TRBV30 with TRBJ2-5; D perhaps matches TRBD2 (6 bases). Per the germline V gene, CDR1 is GTSNPN and CDR2 is SVGIG (reference sequence). This CDR3 is built from 14 residues. V lost 1 base and J 5 bases, leaving 14 bases between the germline ends. The CDR3 protein is CAWSGGGGAETQYF. CDR3 DNA: TGTGCCTGGAGTGGTGGAGGAGGGGCGGAGACCCAGTACTTC.

The J gene is TRBJ2-5, the V gene TRBV6-5; D may be TRBD1 (6 bases). CDR3 length: 14 residues. Germline values: CDR1 MNHEY, CDR2 SVGAGI. The germline V and J ends were trimmed by 5 bases and 4 bases, with 14 bases remaining between them. This CDR3 reads CASSRAGAAETQYF. CDR3 in DNA: TGTGCCAGCAGTCGTGCAGGGGCGGCAGAGACCCAGTACTTC.

V is TRBV6-1 and J is TRBJ1-1; TRBD1 is a possible D gene (5 bases). The V and J ends lost 8 bases and 3 bases respectively, with 13 bases between them. The CDR3 is made up of 13 amino acids. The germline V gene has CDR1 MNHNS and CDR2 SASEGT. The CDR3 spells CASSFGGDTEAFF. In DNA form, the CDR3 reads TGTGCCAGCTCATTTGGGGGGGACACTGAAGCTTTCTTT.

This clone occurred a few times. V usage is TRBV11-2 and J usage is TRBJ1-5, with D hard to call. V was clipped by 4 bases and J by 3 bases, with 7 bases between them. CDR1 is SGHAT and CDR2 is FQNNGV in the germline V gene. The length of the CDR3 is 13 residues. The chain's CDR3 is CASSSQNNQPQHF. The CDR3 bases are TGTGCCAGCAGCTCGCAGAACAATCAGCCCCAGCATTTT.

The rearrangement links TRBV11-2 to TRBJ2-1; 11 bases match TRBD2. CDR3 size: 19 residues. V lost 5 bases to trimming and J lost 7 bases; unmatched junction nucleotides: 19. Germline V lookup: CDR1 SGHAT, CDR2 FQNNGV. The CDR3 sequence is CASSLVRTGLLAGGNEQFF. CDR3 DNA sequence: TGTGCCAGCAGCCTGGTTAGGACAGGGCTTCTAGCGGGGGGTAATGAGCAGTTCTTC.

The V gene is TRBV5-6, the J gene TRBJ2-1; TRBD2 matches 7 bases. V lost 4 bases to trimming and J lost 4 bases; unmatched junction nucleotides: 11. The CDR3 runs 16 residues. The germline V gene has CDR1 SGHDT and CDR2 YYEEEE. CDR3 DNA sequence: TGTGCCAGCAGCACTACCGGGACTACTTCTTACAATGAGCAGTTCTTC. Residues: CASSTTGTTSYNEQFF.

There are a few counts of this clone. CDR3 nucleotide sequence: TGTGCCAGCAGCTTGGGCCCAGGGCCCCCCTACGAGCAGTACTTC. This encodes CASSLGPGPPYEQYF. The J gene is TRBJ2-7, the V gene TRBV5-5; the D gene is possibly TRBD1 (5 bases). The length of the CDR3 is 15 residues. V shed 0 bases and J shed 2 bases, with 12 bases lying between them. Looked up from germline, CDR1 is SGHKS and CDR2 is YYEKEE (reference sequence).

The CDR3 sequence is CASSIRTGTGGYFKEYEQYF. The DNA of the CDR3 is TGTGCCAGTAGTATCCGAACCGGGACAGGGGGCTACTTTAAGGAATACGAGCAGTACTTC. The V call is TRBV19, the J call TRBJ2-7; 12 positions agree with TRBD1. CDR1 and CDR2 (germline): LNHDA, SQIVND (reference sequence). The V and J ends lost 3 bases and 4 bases, in that order; junction bases with no gene match: 19. CDR3 size: 20 residues.

This clone has only a few counts. This chain connects TRBV10-3 to TRBJ2-1; D unclear. V shed 3 bases and J shed 10 bases, with 13 bases lying between them. CDR1 and CDR2 (germline): ENHRY, SYGVKD. This CDR3 comprises 13 residues. DNA for the CDR3: TGTGCCATCAGTGATAAGACACCCTCAGAGCAGTTCTTC. It translates to CAISDKTPSEQFF.

This chain joins TRBV15 and TRBJ1-1; D call uncertain. Trimming shortened V by 0 bases and J by 3 bases, and 8 bases separated the two germline ends. Germline assignment: CDR1 LNHNV and CDR2 YYDKDF (reference sequence). The CDR3 totals 14 residues. Written as DNA, the CDR3 is TGTGCCACCAGCAGAGATTTAACGGACACTGAAGCTTTCTTT. Its protein is CATSRDLTDTEAFF.

The chain joins TRBV29-1 to TRBJ1-4; TRBD1 might be the D (6 bases). Trimming left V 7 bases short and J 0 bases short, with 24 bases between. The germline V gene has CDR1 SQVTM and CDR2 ANQGSEA. The CDR3 is made up of 18 amino acids. CDR3 in DNA: TGCAGCGCTACTCAAGGGGGGGCGGGTGCTTCAACTAATGAAAAACTGTTTTTT. Translating it yields CSATQGGAGASTNEKLFF.

This chain uses TRBV7-9 with TRBJ1-1, with D possibly being TRBD1 (6 bases). CDR3 size: 13 residues. CDR1 SEHNR and CDR2 FQNEAQ come from the germline V gene (reference sequence). The V and J ends lost 5 bases and 3 bases respectively, with 10 bases between them. This CDR3 reads CASSPRTDTEAFF. As DNA, the CDR3 is TGTGCCAGCAGCCCCCGGACAGACACTGAAGCTTTCTTT.

The chain is built from TRBV6-1 and TRBJ1-5; 8 nucleotides agree with TRBD1. Germline CDR1 is MNHNS and CDR2 is SASEGT. The V gene end was trimmed by 9 bases and the J gene end by 7 bases; junction bases not matched to a gene: 14. This CDR3 is built from 15 residues. The CDR3 protein is CASQDRQGRGQPQHF. The CDR3 DNA follows: TGTGCCAGTCAGGATCGACAGGGGAGAGGCCAGCCCCAGCATTTT.

In nucleotides, the CDR3 is TGTGCCAGCAGTTACTCAGGGACAGAAAATCAGCCCCAGCATTTT. It is translated as CASSYSGTENQPQHF. The chain is built from TRBV6-6 and TRBJ1-5; 7 bases map to TRBD1. This CDR3 comprises 15 residues. V dropped 0 bases and J dropped 4; count of bases not matched to a gene: 3. Germline V gene lookup returns CDR1 MNHNY and CDR2 SVGAGI (reference sequence).

The chain joins TRBV2 to TRBJ1-1; 8 bases line up with TRBD1. The junction had 5 bases not matched to a gene; V was cut back by 6 bases and J by 2 bases. CDR3 size: 14 residues. Germline V gene lookup returns CDR1 SNHLY and CDR2 FYNNEI. The CDR3 DNA is TGTGCCAGCAGACCGGGACAGGCTAACACTGAAGCTTTCTTT. It translates to CASRPGQANTEAFF.

This clone was recorded a few times. This sequence joins TRBV7-9 and TRBJ2-7, with a tentative D call TRBD2 (6 bases). Germline V gene data show CDR1 as SEHNR and CDR2 as FQNEAQ (reference sequence). The CDR3 runs 12 residues. With 8 bases removed from V and 6 bases from J, the gap between germline ends came to 14 bases. CDR3 sequence: CASSFQEGEQYF. CDR3 bases: TGTGCCAGCTCGTTTCAGGAGGGCGAGCAGTACTTC.

CDR3 coding DNA: TGTGCCAGCAGCCAAGACAGGTGGAACACTGAAGCTTTCTTT. This translates into CASSQDRWNTEAFF. This chain uses TRBV6-1 with TRBJ1-1; D perhaps matches TRBD1 (6 bases). Germline CDR1 is MNHNS and CDR2 is SASEGT. The germline V and J ends were trimmed by 6 bases and 1 base, with 12 bases remaining between them. The length of the CDR3 is 14 residues.

This chain links TRBV6-1 with TRBJ1-5, with D unresolved. The V gene's germline CDR1 is MNHNS and CDR2 SASEGT. There are 16 residues in the CDR3. Trimming pared 2 bases from V and 2 bases from J, leaving 13 bases between. The CDR3 sequence: CASSESAAVGNQPQHF. CDR3 DNA: TGTGCCAGCAGTGAATCCGCAGCGGTGGGCAATCAGCCCCAGCATTTT.

This chain connects TRBV5-5 to TRBJ1-2, with 7 bases identical to TRBD1. This CDR3 has 15 amino acids. CDR1 SGHKS and CDR2 YYEKEE come from the germline V gene (reference sequence). V shed 0 bases, J shed 7 bases, and the junction held 9 bases outside the gene matches. CDR3 sequence (DNA): TGTGCCAGCAGCTTGGAGGCAGGGGGATCGGCTGGCTACACCTTC. This translates into CASSLEAGGSAGYTF.

The gene calls are TRBV2 and TRBJ1-5, with D perhaps matching TRBD1 (6 bases). This CDR3 spans 13 amino acids. The germline V gene has CDR1 SNHLY and CDR2 FYNNEI. Trimming stripped 6 bases from V and 6 bases from J, with 12 bases between. Here the CDR3 DNA reads TGTGCCAGCAGCCAAGCGGGGGCTCAGCCCCAGCATTTT. Translated, it gives CASSQAGAQPQHF.

The chain combines TRBV5-1 with TRBJ2-1; 7 positions match TRBD2. The CDR3 is 14 residues long. Looked up from germline, CDR1 is SGHRS and CDR2 is YFSETQ. The V gene end was trimmed by 4 bases and the J gene end by 7 bases; junction bases not matched to a gene: 8. The CDR3 protein is CASSRESGGNEQFF. The CDR3 region has the DNA TGCGCCAGCAGCCGAGAGTCCGGGGGGAATGAGCAGTTCTTC.

V is TRBV7-3 and J is TRBJ2-7; 7 bases align to TRBD1. J gave up 2 bases and V 0 bases, and 4 bases lay outside the gene matches. Germline CDR1 is SGHTA and CDR2 is FQGTGA. The CDR3 is 15 amino acids. CDR3 sequence reads: CASSLTAQGAYEQYF. The CDR3 DNA sequence: TGTGCCAGCAGCTTAACGGCGCAGGGGGCCTACGAGCAGTACTTC.